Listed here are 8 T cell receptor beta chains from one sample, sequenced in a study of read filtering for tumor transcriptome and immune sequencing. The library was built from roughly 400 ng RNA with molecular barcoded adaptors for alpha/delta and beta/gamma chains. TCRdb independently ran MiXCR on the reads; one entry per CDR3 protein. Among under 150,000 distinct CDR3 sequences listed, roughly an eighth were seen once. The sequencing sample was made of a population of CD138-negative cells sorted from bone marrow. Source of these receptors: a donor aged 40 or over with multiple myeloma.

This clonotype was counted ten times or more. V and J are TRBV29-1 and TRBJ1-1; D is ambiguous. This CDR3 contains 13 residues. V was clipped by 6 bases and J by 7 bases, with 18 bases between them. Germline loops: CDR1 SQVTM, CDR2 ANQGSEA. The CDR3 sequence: CSVSHMGSGEAFF. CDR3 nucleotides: TGCAGCGTATCCCATATGGGGAGCGGTGAAGCTTTCTTT.

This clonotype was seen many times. DNA of the CDR3: TGTGCCAGCAGCCACCCCCTCGGCGAAGGTGATAATGAGCAGTTCTTC. This gives the protein CASSHPLGEGDNEQFF. The chain has TRBV3-1 and TRBJ2-1; D call uncertain. CDR3 size: 16 residues. Germline values: CDR1 LGHDT, CDR2 YNNKEL (reference sequence). The ends were cut back, 3 bases at V and 7 bases at J, with 19 bases in the middle.

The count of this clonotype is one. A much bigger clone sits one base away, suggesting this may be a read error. CDR3 nucleotide sequence: TGCGCCAGCAGAAAGACAGGGGGCGCCCCCGGGGAGCTGCTTTTT. It codes for CASRKTGGAPGELLF. The J gene is TRBJ2-2, the V gene TRBV5-1, with 10 bases fitting TRBD1. CDR1 and CDR2 (germline): SGHRS, YFSETQ. The CDR3 is 15 residues long.

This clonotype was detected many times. CDR3: CASSFAGNEQFF. The CDR3, as DNA: TGTGCCAGCAGCTTCGCAGGGAATGAGCAGTTCTTC. The rearrangement links TRBV11-2 to TRBJ2-1, with TRBD1 as a possible D gene (5 bases). CDR3 length equals 12 residues. Germline CDR1 is SGHAT and CDR2 is FQNNGV. Trimming took off 3 bases at V and 7 bases at J, with 7 bases between the two ends.

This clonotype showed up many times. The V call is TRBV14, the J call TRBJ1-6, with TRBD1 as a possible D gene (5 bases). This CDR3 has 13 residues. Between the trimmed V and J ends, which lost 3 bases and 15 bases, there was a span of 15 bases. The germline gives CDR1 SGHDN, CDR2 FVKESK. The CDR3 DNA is TGTGCCAGCAGCCAGCTCCAGGGTTTTGACCTCCACTTT. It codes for CASSQLQGFDLHF.

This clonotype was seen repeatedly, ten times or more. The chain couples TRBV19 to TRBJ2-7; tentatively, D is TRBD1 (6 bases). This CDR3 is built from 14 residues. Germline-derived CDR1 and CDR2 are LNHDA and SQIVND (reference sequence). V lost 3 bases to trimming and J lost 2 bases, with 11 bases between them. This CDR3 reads CASSIGTPAYEQYF. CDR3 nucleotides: TGTGCCAGTAGTATCGGGACACCAGCCTACGAGCAGTACTTC.

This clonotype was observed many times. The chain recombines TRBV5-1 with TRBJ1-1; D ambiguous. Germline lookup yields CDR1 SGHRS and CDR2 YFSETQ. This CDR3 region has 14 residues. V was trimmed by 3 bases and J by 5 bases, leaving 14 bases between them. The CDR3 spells CASSSGSVRTEAFF. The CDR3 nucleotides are TGCGCCAGCAGCTCGGGGAGCGTTCGGACTGAAGCTTTCTTT.

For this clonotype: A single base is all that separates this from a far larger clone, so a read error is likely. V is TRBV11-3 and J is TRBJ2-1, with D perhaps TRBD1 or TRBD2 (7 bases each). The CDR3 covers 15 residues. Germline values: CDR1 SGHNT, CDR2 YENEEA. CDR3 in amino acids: CASSPLTGRVREQLF. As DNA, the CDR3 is TGTGCCAGCAGCCCCTTGACAGGGAGGGTTAGAGAGCAGCTCTTC.